Each of the 20 T cell receptor beta chains below was sequenced from the same sample in a study of T cell responses to AZD1222 COVID-19 vaccine. TCRdb's table, derived via immunoSEQ multiplex PCR, lists solely in-frame clones and lacks some. The sample shows over 150,000 clones, roughly nine tenths of them seen only once. This material consisted of peripheral blood, taken on day 0 of AZD1222 vaccination. The receptor set was obtained from an adult in good health.

The table lists this clone with a count of one. The chain combines TRBV7-9 with TRBJ2-6; no clear D. V was trimmed by 2 bases and J by 3 bases, leaving 8 bases between them. The CDR3 is 15 residues long. Looked up from germline, CDR1 is SEHNR and CDR2 is FQNEAQ (reference sequence). The CDR3 protein is CASSLTVGGANVLTF. CDR3 DNA sequence: TGTGCCAGCAGCTTAACAGTAGGTGGGGCCAACGTCCTGACTTTC.

The chain combines TRBV29-1 with TRBJ2-3; D possibly corresponds to TRBD2 (5 bases). The germline V gene encodes CDR1 SQVTM and CDR2 ANQGSEA. The CDR3 has 14 residues. V gave up 4 bases and J gave up 5 bases, with 16 bases separating them. The CDR3 DNA sequence: TGCAGCGTTGGTAGTGTGGGAGCTATAGATACGCAGTATTTT. Translating gives CSVGSVGAIDTQYF.

The chain is built from TRBV19 and TRBJ1-3; 8 nucleotides agree with TRBD1. J gave up 3 bases and V 4 bases, and 8 bases lay outside the gene matches. Germline V gene sequence: CDR1 LNHDA, CDR2 SQIVND (reference sequence). This CDR3 spans 16 amino acids. The CDR3 region is CASSNPRQGSGNTIYF. The CDR3 nucleotides read TGTGCCAGTAGTAACCCAAGACAGGGGAGTGGAAACACCATATATTTT.

This chain uses TRBV6-5 with TRBJ2-3; D may be TRBD2 (7 bases). Germline CDR1 reads MNHEY; CDR2 reads SVGAGI. There are 15 residues in the CDR3. V gave up 2 bases and J gave up 3 bases, with 12 bases separating them. The CDR3 sequence is CASSYRGAETDTQYF. The CDR3 DNA reads as TGTGCCAGCAGTTACCGGGGGGCTGAGACAGATACGCAGTATTTT.

The V gene is TRBV11-2, the J gene TRBJ2-4; the D gene is possibly TRBD1 (6 bases). CDR1 and CDR2 (germline): SGHAT, FQNNGV. This CDR3 spans 14 amino acids. V gave up 2 bases and J gave up 6 bases, with 11 bases separating them. The CDR3 loop reads CASSLLDSGNIQYF. The CDR3, as DNA: TGTGCCAGCAGCTTACTGGACAGTGGAAACATTCAGTACTTC.

A note on this clone: The sample carries other DNA sequences with the same CDR3. V gene TRBV6-1 combines with J gene TRBJ2-7; no firm D call. V shed 3 bases and J shed 3 bases, with 3 bases lying between them. This CDR3 is 11 amino acids long. CDR1 is MNHNS, CDR2 SASEGT, per germline. CDR3 sequence: CASSDNYEQYF. The CDR3 region has the DNA TGTGCCAGCAGTGACAACTACGAGCAGTACTTC.

This clone was seen only once. The chain couples TRBV5-5 to TRBJ1-1; D not resolved. The V gene's germline CDR1 is SGHKS and CDR2 YYEKEE (reference sequence). The CDR3 runs 15 residues. V shed 4 bases and J shed 5 bases, with 18 bases lying between them. CDR3 sequence (DNA): TGTGCCAGCAGCACCGGATGGACCGCTACTACTGAAGCTTTCTTT. As protein: CASSTGWTATTEAFF.

The genes are TRBV10-1 and TRBJ2-7; D unresolved. Per the germline V gene, CDR1 is WNHNN and CDR2 is SYGVQD (reference sequence). The CDR3 is 13 residues long. V lost 0 bases to trimming and J lost 6 bases, with 9 bases between them. CDR3 DNA sequence: TGCGCCAGCAGTGAGTCTAGGGATCGCGAGCAGTACTTC. The encoded protein is CASSESRDREQYF.

The V and J genes are TRBV2 and TRBJ1-1; D might be TRBD1 (6 bases). In germline, CDR1 is SNHLY, CDR2 FYNNEI. V lost 11 bases to trimming and J lost 4 bases, with 14 bases between them. The CDR3 contains 12 residues. CDR3 loop: CAASQGPTEAFF. DNA of the CDR3: TGTGCCGCCTCCCAGGGGCCCACTGAAGCTTTCTTT.

The V and J genes are TRBV6-4 and TRBJ2-5, with a possible D match to TRBD2 (6 bases). V gave up 0 bases and J gave up 3 bases, with 14 bases separating them. Germline CDR1 and CDR2: MRHNA and SNTAGT. The CDR3 is 16 amino acids. DNA for the CDR3: TGTGCCAGCAGTGACTCGGCTAGGGAGGATGAAGAGACCCAGTACTTC. Amino acid sequence: CASSDSAREDEETQYF.

This clone was observed a single time. V and J are TRBV3-1 (or the pseudogene TRBV3-2) and TRBJ2-5; the match to TRBD1 covers 9 bases. Germline V lookup: CDR1 LGHDT, CDR2 YNNKEL (reference sequence). J was trimmed by 4 bases and V by 4 bases; bases with no gene match: 16. The CDR3 runs to 18 residues. DNA for the CDR3: TGTGCCAGCAGCCCTTCTTTTGGAACAGGGGGCGGTCGAGAGACCCAGTACTTC. Its translation: CASSPSFGTGGGRETQYF.

The chain couples TRBV20-1 to TRBJ2-5; 12 bases agree with TRBD2. V dropped 5 bases and J dropped 11; count of bases not matched to a gene: 3. The CDR3 is made up of 11 amino acids. CDR1 and CDR2 (germline): DFQATT, SNEGSKA (reference sequence). For the CDR3, the DNA is TGCAGTGCTCGGACTAGCGGGAAACAGTACTTC. Protein: CSARTSGKQYF.

The chain recombines TRBV5-1 with TRBJ2-3; possible D gene TRBD2, 6 bases. In germline, CDR1 is SGHRS, CDR2 YFSETQ. Trimming stripped 4 bases from V and 4 bases from J, with 13 bases between. The CDR3 loop spans 14 amino acids. CDR3 sequence reads: CASSRNSGADTQYF. In DNA form, the CDR3 reads TGCGCCAGCAGCAGGAACTCGGGGGCAGATACGCAGTATTTT.

This chain uses TRBV21-1 with TRBJ1-4. TRBV21-1 is flagged as a pseudogene. The CDR3 is 16 residues long. CDR3 in DNA: TGTGCCAGCAGCAAAGAGGGTCGGGCAACTAATGAAAAACTGTTTTTT. It yields the protein CASSKEGRATNEKLFF.

This chain connects TRBV11-2 to TRBJ2-1, with 7 bases matching TRBD2. Trimming cost V 1 base and J 6 bases; bases outside gene matches: 6. Germline CDR1 SGHAT, CDR2 FQNNGV. The CDR3 is made up of 15 amino acids. The CDR3 DNA sequence: TGTGCCAGCAGCTTAGCGGGAGGCGCTACCAATGAGCAGTTCTTC. Protein product: CASSLAGGATNEQFF.

The V and J genes are TRBV7-3 and TRBJ2-7; 7 nucleotides match TRBD2. Germline V gene sequence: CDR1 SGHTA, CDR2 FQGTGA. This CDR3 contains 16 residues. The V and J ends lost 1 base and 5 bases, in that order; junction bases with no gene match: 11. As DNA, the CDR3 is TGTGCCAGCAGCTTAATAGGAAGCGGGATTAATGACGAGCAGTACTTC. It codes for CASSLIGSGINDEQYF.

V gene TRBV5-1 combines with J gene TRBJ1-3; weak D call: TRBD1 (5 bases). Germline CDR1 SGHRS, CDR2 YFSETQ. The V gene lost 8 bases and the J gene lost 4 bases, with 16 bases spanning the gap. This CDR3 has 14 amino acids. CDR3 loop: CASQRQGSGNTIYF. The CDR3 DNA reads as TGCGCCAGTCAGCGCCAGGGTTCCGGAAACACCATATATTTT.

The rearrangement joins TRBV15 to TRBJ2-7; 10 nucleotides match TRBD1. Germline-derived CDR1 and CDR2 are LNHNV and YYDKDF (reference sequence). The CDR3 is 15 amino acids. Losses at the gene ends were 1 base for V and 6 bases for J; bases not matched to a gene: 6. This CDR3 is CATSRGGDRGPEQYF. CDR3 in DNA: TGTGCCACCAGCAGAGGAGGGGACAGGGGCCCCGAGCAGTACTTC. The whole variable domain, remainder taken from reference TRBV15 and TRBJ2-7, is DAMVIQNPRYQVTQFGKPVTLSCSQTLNHNVMYWYQQKSSQAPKLLFHYYDKDFNNEADTPDNFQSRRPNTSFCFLDIRSPGLGDTAMYLCATSRGGDRGPEQYFGPGTRLTVT.

The chain carries TRBV29-1 and TRBJ2-7; possibly TRBD1 or TRBD2 for D (5 bases each). The CDR3 length is 13 residues. CDR1 SQVTM and CDR2 ANQGSEA come from the germline V gene. Trimming took off 3 bases at V and 1 base at J, with 10 bases between the two ends. CDR3 sequence: CSVEGRASYEQYF. The CDR3 nucleotides are TGCAGCGTTGAGGGGCGGGCATCCTACGAGCAGTACTTC.

The CDR3 coding sequence is TGTGCTAGTCTGGGGCCGGGACTAGCGGGGGATCGAGCCTACGAGCAGTACTTC. Residues: CASLGPGLAGDRAYEQYF. The V gene is TRBV12-5, the J gene TRBJ2-7, with 14 positions matching TRBD2. The germline V gene has CDR1 LGHNT and CDR2 FRNRAP. V gave up 8 bases and J gave up 2 bases; unmatched junction bases: 14. CDR3 length: 18 residues.